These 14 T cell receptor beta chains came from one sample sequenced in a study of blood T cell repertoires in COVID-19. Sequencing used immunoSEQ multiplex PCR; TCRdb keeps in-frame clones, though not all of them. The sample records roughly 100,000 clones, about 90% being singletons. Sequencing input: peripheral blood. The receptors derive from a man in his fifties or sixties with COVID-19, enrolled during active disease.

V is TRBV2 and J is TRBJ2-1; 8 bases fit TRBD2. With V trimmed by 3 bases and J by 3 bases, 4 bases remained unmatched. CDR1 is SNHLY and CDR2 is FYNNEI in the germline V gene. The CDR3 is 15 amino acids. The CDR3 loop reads CASSEGRGDYNEQFF. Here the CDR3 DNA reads TGTGCCAGCAGTGAGGGGCGGGGGGACTACAATGAGCAGTTCTTC.

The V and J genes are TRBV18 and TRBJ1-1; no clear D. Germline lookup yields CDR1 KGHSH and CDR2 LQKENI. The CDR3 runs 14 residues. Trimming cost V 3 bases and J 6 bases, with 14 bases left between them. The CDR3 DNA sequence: TGTGCCAGCTCACCCAGACAAGGCCAGGCTGAAGCTTTCTTT. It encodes CASSPRQGQAEAFF.

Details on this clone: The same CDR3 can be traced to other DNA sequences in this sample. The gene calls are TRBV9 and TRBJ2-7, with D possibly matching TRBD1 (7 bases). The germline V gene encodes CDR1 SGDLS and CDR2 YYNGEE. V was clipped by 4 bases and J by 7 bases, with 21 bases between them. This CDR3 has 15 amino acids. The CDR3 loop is CASSPTADRAGEQYF. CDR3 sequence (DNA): TGTGCCAGCAGCCCGACGGCCGACAGGGCGGGGGAGCAGTACTTC.

The CDR3 here is CASSSRTSGGIDTQYF. In DNA form, the CDR3 reads TGTGCCAGCAGCTCCCGGACTAGCGGGGGGATAGATACGCAGTATTTT. The chain employs TRBV7-2 and TRBJ2-3; 14 nucleotides match TRBD2. Germline V gene lookup returns CDR1 SGHTA and CDR2 FQGNSA. V dropped 4 bases and J dropped 5; count of bases not matched to a gene: 5. There are 16 residues in the CDR3.

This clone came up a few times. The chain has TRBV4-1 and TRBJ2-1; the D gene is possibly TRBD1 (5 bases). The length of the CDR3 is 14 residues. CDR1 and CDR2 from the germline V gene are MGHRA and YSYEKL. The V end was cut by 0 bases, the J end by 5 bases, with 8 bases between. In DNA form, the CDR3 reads TGCGCCAGCAGCCAAGAGCTCAGGGACAATGAGCAGTTCTTC. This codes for CASSQELRDNEQFF.

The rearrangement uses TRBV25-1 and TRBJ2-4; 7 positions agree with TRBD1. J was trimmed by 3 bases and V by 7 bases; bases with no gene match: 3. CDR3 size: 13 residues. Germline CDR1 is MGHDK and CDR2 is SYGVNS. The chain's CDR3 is CASTGDSKNIQYF. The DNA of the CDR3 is TGTGCCAGCACTGGGGACAGCAAAAACATTCAGTACTTC. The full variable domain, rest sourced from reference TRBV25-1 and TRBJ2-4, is EADIYQTPRYLVIGTGKKITLECSQTMGHDKMYWYQQDPGMELHLIHYSYGVNSTEKGDLSSESTVSRIRTEHFPLTLESARPSHTSQYLCASTGDSKNIQYFGAGTRLSVL.

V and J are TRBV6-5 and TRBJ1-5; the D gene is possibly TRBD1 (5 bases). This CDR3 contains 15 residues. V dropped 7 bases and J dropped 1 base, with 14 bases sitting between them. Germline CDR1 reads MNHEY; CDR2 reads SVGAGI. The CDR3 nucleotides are TGTGCCAGCACTGGGGGGAGAAGGAGCAATCAGCCCCAGCATTTT. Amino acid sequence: CASTGGRRSNQPQHF.

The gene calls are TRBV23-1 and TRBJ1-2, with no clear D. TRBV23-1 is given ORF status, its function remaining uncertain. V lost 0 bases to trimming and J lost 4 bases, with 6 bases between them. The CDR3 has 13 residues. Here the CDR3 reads CASSQSPVYGYTF. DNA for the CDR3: TGCGCCAGCAGTCAATCGCCGGTCTATGGCTACACCTTC.

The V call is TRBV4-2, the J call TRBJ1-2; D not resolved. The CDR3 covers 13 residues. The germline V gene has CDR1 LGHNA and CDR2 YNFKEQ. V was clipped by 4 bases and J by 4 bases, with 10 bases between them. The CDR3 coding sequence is TGTGCCAGCAGCCCGTCCGAGGGCTATGGCTACACCTTC. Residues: CASSPSEGYGYTF.

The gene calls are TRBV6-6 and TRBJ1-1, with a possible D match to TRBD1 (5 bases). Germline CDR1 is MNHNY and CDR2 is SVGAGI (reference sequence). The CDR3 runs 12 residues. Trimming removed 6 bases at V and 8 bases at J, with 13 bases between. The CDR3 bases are TGTGCCAGCAGACAGGACCGTCCGGAAGCTTTCTTT. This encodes CASRQDRPEAFF.

In DNA, the CDR3 is TGCGCCAGCAGCCAAACAGGGGTCTGGGAGACCCAGTACTTC. Amino acids: CASSQTGVWETQYF. J is TRBJ2-5 and V is TRBV5-1, with 7 bases fitting TRBD1. The ends lost 4 bases at V and 5 bases at J; junction bases unmatched: 8. The germline V gene has CDR1 SGHRS and CDR2 YFSETQ. The CDR3 covers 14 residues.

This CDR3 reads CASSYSRVDSPLHF. CDR3 sequence (DNA): TGTGCCAGCAGTTACTCCAGGGTTGACTCACCCCTCCACTTT. The chain employs TRBV6-5 and TRBJ1-6, with D perhaps TRBD1 (5 bases). Germline CDR1 reads MNHEY; CDR2 reads SVGAGI. This CDR3 spans 14 amino acids. Trimming took off 0 bases at V and 10 bases at J, with 10 bases between the two ends.

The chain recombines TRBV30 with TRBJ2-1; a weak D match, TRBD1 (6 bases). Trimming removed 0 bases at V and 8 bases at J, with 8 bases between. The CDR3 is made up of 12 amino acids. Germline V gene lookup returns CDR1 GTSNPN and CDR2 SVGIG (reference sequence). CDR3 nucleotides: TGTGCCTGGAGTGTACAGGGCGATGAGCAGTTCTTC. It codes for CAWSVQGDEQFF.

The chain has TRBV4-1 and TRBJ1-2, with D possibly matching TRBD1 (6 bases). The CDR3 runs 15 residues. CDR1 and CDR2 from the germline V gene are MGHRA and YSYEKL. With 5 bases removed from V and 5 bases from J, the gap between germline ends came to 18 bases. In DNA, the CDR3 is TGCGCCAGCAGCAACGCCCAGGGGAACGTATATGGCTACACCTTC. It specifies CASSNAQGNVYGYTF.